This T cell receptor (beta chain) was recorded in a study of blood T cells in healthy people across ages. Findings and caveats of the study: Per-million-T-cell TCR beta diversity fell roughly linearly with age.

Researchers report isolating at least 7 million PBMCs per sample. Per sample, no less than 5.5 micrograms of total RNA were extracted. The CDR3 has 13 amino acids. The germline gives CDR1 MDHEN, CDR2 SYDVKM. The V end lost 6 bases, the J end lost 4 bases, and 12 bases lay between the germline ends. The use of a sample-barcoded 5' primer and a J-beta primer mix characterized a second PCR of about 6 to 12 cycles. Every cDNA molecule bore a tag from a template-switch adaptor containing 12 random nucleotides. Each CDR3 protein is one row after TCRdb ran MiXCR on the 5' RACE reads. The sample gives fewer than 950,000 distinct CDR3 sequences, less than 70% of which show up once; roughly 37% is in the top ten. A remark on this clonotype: Its antigen remains unidentified.

Sequencing was performed on blood. The chain couples TRBV28 to TRBJ2-5; D unresolved. The sequence was obtained from an older man in good health. CDR3 protein: CASRVRLGETQYF. Written as DNA, the CDR3 is TGTGCCAGCAGGGTCCGACTCGGAGAGACCCAGTACTTC.